Listed below are T cell receptor beta chains from one sample, sequenced in a study of CD8+ T cells in alopecia areata. Only in-frame clones appear in the TCRdb table, and some are missing; sequencing was by immunoSEQ multiplex PCR. The sample lists approximately 98,000 clones; 45% to 60% were seen once. Sequenced material: NKG2D-low CD8+ T cells sorted from blood. Source of these receptors: a human donor with alopecia areata. The CDR3 runs from the conserved cysteine through the conserved F or W. Fields, in order: D gene, clone size, J gene, V gene, CDR3 DNA, CDR3 protein. The D gene is left open where the match is weak. Only part of the rows carry a size: once, few, many, or a class if the clone is expanded.

d_gene: TRBD1; abundance: -; j_gene: TRBJ2-1; v_gene: TRBV28; CDR3nt: TGTGCCAGCCAACGGCCAGGGGGTTACAATGAGCAGTTCTTC; CDR3aa: CASQRPGGYNEQFF
d_gene: -; abundance: few; j_gene: TRBJ2-5; v_gene: TRBV7-9; CDR3nt: TGTGCCAGCAGCTCCGCCCGGCGGCAGAAAGAGACCCAGTACTTC; CDR3aa: CASSSARRQKETQYF
d_gene: TRBD1; abundance: -; j_gene: TRBJ2-7; v_gene: TRBV25-1; CDR3nt: TGTGCCAGCAGTGAGTACAAGGGGGCCCCCCACGAGCAGTACTTC; CDR3aa: CASSEYKGAPHEQYF
d_gene: -; abundance: -; j_gene: TRBJ2-2; v_gene: TRBV5-1; CDR3nt: TGCGCCAGCAGCCGATCGGGCGGACGGATACCGAACACCGGGGAGCTGTTTTTT; CDR3aa: CASSRSGGRIPNTGELFF
d_gene: -; abundance: -; j_gene: TRBJ2-5; v_gene: TRBV10-3; CDR3nt: TGTGCCATCAGTGGGGGGAGAGAACAAGAGACCCAGTACTTC; CDR3aa: CAISGGREQETQYF
d_gene: TRBD2; abundance: -; j_gene: TRBJ2-7; v_gene: TRBV6-1; CDR3nt: TGTGCCAGCAGTGAAACTAGCGGGAGCCGGTCCGAGCAGTACTTC; CDR3aa: CASSETSGSRSEQYF
d_gene: TRBD2; abundance: -; j_gene: TRBJ2-6; v_gene: TRBV7-8; CDR3nt: TGTGCCAGCAGCTTAGTTGGGACTACGATCTCTGGGGCCAACGTCCTGACTTTC; CDR3aa: CASSLVGTTISGANVLTF
d_gene: -; abundance: once; j_gene: TRBJ2-7; v_gene: TRBV6-6; CDR3nt: TGTGCCAGCAGTGACTACGAGCAGTACTTC; CDR3aa: CASSDYEQYF
d_gene: -; abundance: -; j_gene: TRBJ1-2; v_gene: TRBV5-6; CDR3nt: TGTGCCAGCAGGAGGGACACGTCTGGCTACACCTTC; CDR3aa: CASRRDTSGYTF
d_gene: -; abundance: -; j_gene: TRBJ1-3; v_gene: TRBV2; CDR3nt: TGTGCCAGCGCTGGAAACACCATATATTTT; CDR3aa: CASAGNTIYF
d_gene: -; abundance: -; j_gene: TRBJ2-3; v_gene: TRBV6-5; CDR3nt: TGTGCCAGTAAAGAGGGGGGCGGAGATACGCAGTATTTT; CDR3aa: CASKEGGGDTQYF
d_gene: TRBD1; abundance: few; j_gene: TRBJ1-2; v_gene: TRBV5-1; CDR3nt: TGCGCCAGCAGCTTTTGGACAGGGGGCGACTATGGCTACACCTTC; CDR3aa: CASSFWTGGDYGYTF
d_gene: -; abundance: few; j_gene: TRBJ2-7; v_gene: TRBV4-1; CDR3nt: TGCGCCAGCAGCCAAGTTTTACTCCGCGAGCAGTACTTC; CDR3aa: CASSQVLLREQYF
d_gene: TRBD2; abundance: -; j_gene: TRBJ2-1; v_gene: TRBV28; CDR3nt: TGTGCCAGCAGCGTAGAAGCGGGAGAAGAGAATGAGCAGTTCTTC; CDR3aa: CASSVEAGEENEQFF
d_gene: -; abundance: -; j_gene: TRBJ1-3; v_gene: TRBV5-1; CDR3nt: TGCGCCAGCAGCTCAGACCCCCCGGGTAGTGGAAACACCATATATTTT; CDR3aa: CASSSDPPGSGNTIYF
d_gene: TRBD2; abundance: -; j_gene: TRBJ2-1; v_gene: TRBV28; CDR3nt: TGTGCCAGCAGTTTACGACTAGCGGGAGTAAATGAGCAGTTCTTC; CDR3aa: CASSLRLAGVNEQFF
d_gene: TRBD1; abundance: -; j_gene: TRBJ2-7; v_gene: TRBV7-9; CDR3nt: TGTGCCAGCAGCTCCTCGCGTGACAGGGAAGCATTGTACTTC; CDR3aa: CASSSSRDREALYF
d_gene: TRBD2; abundance: -; j_gene: TRBJ2-7; v_gene: TRBV5-1; CDR3nt: TGCGCCAGCAGCTTGGTTCTAGCGGGATCCTACGAGCAGTACTTC; CDR3aa: CASSLVLAGSYEQYF
d_gene: TRBD1; abundance: -; j_gene: TRBJ1-1; v_gene: TRBV6-1; CDR3nt: TGTGCCAGCAGTGCACTAGAAGGGGGCGTTGAAGCTTTCTTT; CDR3aa: CASSALEGGVEAFF
d_gene: -; abundance: -; j_gene: TRBJ2-3; v_gene: TRBV27; CDR3nt: TGTGCCAGCAGTTTATCGTTCGCCGGGGGCCGGCTCACAGATACGCAGTATTTT; CDR3aa: CASSLSFAGGRLTDTQYF
d_gene: -; abundance: -; j_gene: TRBJ2-5; v_gene: TRBV12-5; CDR3nt: TGTGCTAGTGGTTCCCCCCGCGAGCAAGAGACCCAGTACTTC; CDR3aa: CASGSPREQETQYF
d_gene: -; abundance: few; j_gene: TRBJ2-1; v_gene: TRBV4-1; CDR3nt: TGCGCCAGCAGCCAAGATCCACTAGCCTACAATGAGCAGTTCTTC; CDR3aa: CASSQDPLAYNEQFF
d_gene: -; abundance: -; j_gene: TRBJ2-3; v_gene: TRBV29-1; CDR3nt: TGCAGCGTGGACGGGGCAGATACGCAGTATTTT; CDR3aa: CSVDGADTQYF
d_gene: -; abundance: -; j_gene: TRBJ1-2; v_gene: TRBV4-1; CDR3nt: TGCGCCAGCAGCCAAGTGATCTCGGGCGAGTATGGCTACACCTTC; CDR3aa: CASSQVISGEYGYTF
d_gene: -; abundance: -; j_gene: TRBJ2-1; v_gene: TRBV27; CDR3nt: TGTGCCAGCAGTTTATCATCTGTTAATGAGCAGTTCTTC; CDR3aa: CASSLSSVNEQFF
d_gene: -; abundance: -; j_gene: TRBJ2-3; v_gene: TRBV19; CDR3nt: TGTGCCAGAACCAACCGGGACGGAGACACAGATACGCAGTATTTT; CDR3aa: CARTNRDGDTDTQYF
d_gene: TRBD2; abundance: -; j_gene: TRBJ2-1; v_gene: TRBV6-5; CDR3nt: TGTGCCAGCAGTGGGGGGGTCGAGCAGTTCTTC; CDR3aa: CASSGGVEQFF
d_gene: -; abundance: few; j_gene: TRBJ1-2; v_gene: TRBV27; CDR3nt: TGTGCCAGCAGTTTCGGGCCCGCTTATGGCTACACCTTC; CDR3aa: CASSFGPAYGYTF
d_gene: -; abundance: few; j_gene: TRBJ2-6; v_gene: TRBV9; CDR3nt: TGTGCCAGCGGAGGGGTTAGCTCTGGGGCCAACGTCCTGACTTTC; CDR3aa: CASGGVSSGANVLTF
d_gene: TRBD2; abundance: -; j_gene: TRBJ2-1; v_gene: TRBV7-6; CDR3nt: TGTGCCAGCAGCACTAGCGGGACGGAGCAGTTCTTC; CDR3aa: CASSTSGTEQFF
d_gene: -; abundance: -; j_gene: TRBJ2-1; v_gene: TRBV2; CDR3nt: TGTGCCAGCACCCCACACCGGGCTGAGCAGTTCTTC; CDR3aa: CASTPHRAEQFF
d_gene: TRBD1; abundance: few; j_gene: TRBJ2-4; v_gene: TRBV13; CDR3nt: TGTGCCAGCAGCCAAAGGACAGGGGGTATGGACATTCAGTACTTC; CDR3aa: CASSQRTGGMDIQYF